These 32 T cell receptor beta chains were all obtained from the same sample, sequenced in a study of blood T cell repertoires in COVID-19. TCRdb keeps only in-frame clones here, not all; method: immunoSEQ multiplex PCR. Found here are some 130,000 clones, more than 70% of them singletons; the top ten hold around 13%. Sequencing input: peripheral blood. These receptors were collected from a woman between 25 and 40 years old who had recovered from COVID-19.

J is TRBJ2-1 and V is TRBV6-5, with 8 bases identical to TRBD2. This CDR3 has 16 residues. Germline V lookup: CDR1 MNHEY, CDR2 SVGAGI. Trimming at V came to 3 bases and at J to 7 bases, leaving 11 bases not matched to a gene. CDR3 residues: CASSYQLAGTRNEQFF. In DNA form, the CDR3 reads TGTGCCAGCAGTTATCAGTTAGCGGGAACCCGGAATGAGCAGTTCTTC.

The gene calls are TRBV30 and TRBJ2-5; 10 nucleotides align to TRBD2. Germline loops: CDR1 GTSNPN, CDR2 SVGIG (reference sequence). The CDR3 extends over 16 amino acids. J lost 5 bases, V lost 2 bases, and 11 bases had no gene match. Here the CDR3 DNA reads TGTGCCTGGAGTCCCGGGCTAGCGGGGGATTTGGAGACCCAGTACTTC. Amino acid sequence: CAWSPGLAGDLETQYF.

This chain joins TRBV3-1 (or the pseudogene TRBV3-2) and TRBJ1-2; no clear D gene. With 0 bases removed from V and 5 bases from J, the gap between germline ends came to 13 bases. Germline-derived CDR1 and CDR2 are LGHDT and YNNKEL (reference sequence). The CDR3 sequence is 15 residues long. This chain's CDR3 is CASSQDAGFRYGYTF. In DNA form, the CDR3 reads TGTGCCAGCAGCCAAGATGCGGGTTTCCGATATGGCTACACCTTC.

This rearrangement joins TRBV5-1 to TRBJ2-3, with a possible D match to TRBD1 (5 bases). V dropped 0 bases and J dropped 2 bases, with 13 bases sitting between them. The CDR3 spans 16 residues. Germline V gene data show CDR1 as SGHRS and CDR2 as YFSETQ. CDR3: CASSLVYDSHTDTQYF. The CDR3 DNA reads as TGCGCCAGCAGCTTGGTTTACGACAGTCACACAGATACGCAGTATTTT.

The rearrangement links TRBV11-2 to TRBJ1-1, with D hard to call. Germline lookup yields CDR1 SGHAT and CDR2 FQNNGV. V shed 0 bases and J shed 4 bases, with 12 bases lying between them. CDR3 size: 15 residues. CDR3 nucleotides: TGTGCCAGCAGCTTAGATCTGGCGGGAATCACTGAAGCTTTCTTT. Translation: CASSLDLAGITEAFF.

J is TRBJ2-1 and V is TRBV27; TRBD1 might be the D (6 bases). The CDR3 extends over 13 amino acids. Per germline, CDR1 MNHEY and CDR2 SMNVEV (reference sequence). The germline V and J ends were trimmed by 9 bases and 6 bases, with 15 bases remaining between them. CDR3 nucleotide sequence: TGTGCCAGTGGAACAGGGATCGTCAATGAGCAGTTCTTC. It yields the protein CASGTGIVNEQFF.

The chain couples TRBV6-5 to TRBJ1-1, with 7 bases identical to TRBD1. Germline CDR1 is MNHEY and CDR2 is SVGAGI. V was pared by 7 bases and J by 14 bases, with 16 bases of the junction left unmatched. CDR3 length: 13 amino acids. This chain's CDR3 is CASTRQGVNLAFF. The CDR3 DNA follows: TGTGCCAGCACCCGCCAGGGGGTCAACCTGGCCTTCTTT.

The J gene is TRBJ2-1, the V gene TRBV4-2, with TRBD2 matching 8 bases. The CDR3 is 15 residues long. Germline values: CDR1 LGHNA, CDR2 YNFKEQ. Trimming at V came to 5 bases and at J to 0 bases, leaving 3 bases not matched to a gene. The CDR3 reads CASSKSGGSYNEQFF. The DNA of the CDR3 is TGTGCCAGCAGCAAAAGCGGGGGCTCCTACAATGAGCAGTTCTTC.

V and J are TRBV5-6 and TRBJ2-7; D is uncertain. Trimming removed 0 bases from V and 1 base from J, with 8 bases in between. Germline CDR1 SGHDT, CDR2 YYEEEE. This CDR3 contains 14 residues. The DNA of the CDR3 is TGTGCCAGCAGCTTGGGAGACAAATCCTACGAGCAGTACTTC. Translating gives CASSLGDKSYEQYF. The full variable domain, completed using reference TRBV5-6 and TRBJ2-7, is DAGVTQSPTHLIKTRGQQVTLRCSPKSGHDTVSWYQQALGQGPQFIFQYYEEEERQRGNFPDRFSGHQFPNYSSELNVNALLLGDSALYLCASSLGDKSYEQYFGPGTRLTVT.

V usage is TRBV7-8 and J usage is TRBJ2-1; D gene unclear. Germline V gene data show CDR1 as SGHVS and CDR2 as FQNEAQ. The CDR3 runs 17 residues. V lost 2 bases, J lost 9 bases, and 23 bases lay in between. DNA for the CDR3: TGTGCCAGCAGCTTAATGTCACGGAGCGTTTTGAGTCCTGAGCAGTTCTTC. Translation: CASSLMSRSVLSPEQFF.

The chain combines TRBV2 with TRBJ2-5; weak D call: TRBD1 (6 bases). Germline V lookup: CDR1 SNHLY, CDR2 FYNNEI. The CDR3 covers 12 residues. V shed 7 bases and J shed 5 bases, with 11 bases lying between them. CDR3 coding DNA: TGTGCCAGCACCACAACAGGGGAGACCCAGTACTTC. Translated: CASTTTGETQYF.

The CDR3 loop is CAWTSGNTDTQYF. DNA of the CDR3: TGTGCCTGGACTAGCGGAAACACAGATACGCAGTATTTT. This sequence joins TRBV30 and TRBJ2-3; 7 bases are shared with TRBD2. J lost 2 bases, V lost 4 bases, and 3 bases had no gene match. The CDR3 is made up of 13 amino acids. Germline CDR1 is GTSNPN and CDR2 is SVGIG (reference sequence).

This clone was picked up a small number of times. This rearrangement joins TRBV4-1 to TRBJ2-5, with TRBD2 identical over 7 bases. The germline CDR1 and CDR2 sequences are MGHRA and YSYEKL. This CDR3 region has 16 residues. J lost 5 bases, V lost 1 base, and 10 bases had no gene match. The DNA for the CDR3 is TGCGCCAGCAGCCAAGCCGTCGCAGGGAGGGCCGAGACCCAGTACTTC. Translation: CASSQAVAGRAETQYF.

The rearrangement links TRBV12-3 or TRBV12-4 to TRBJ1-2, with D possibly matching TRBD1 (6 bases). The length of the CDR3 is 13 residues. Trimming stripped 4 bases from V and 2 bases from J, with 8 bases between. The CDR3 here is CASSSTGNYGYTF. For the CDR3, the DNA is TGTGCCAGCAGTTCCACAGGGAACTATGGCTACACCTTC.

This clone was observed a single time. The genes are TRBV2 and TRBJ1-3; the D is unclear. The CDR3 contains 16 residues. Germline CDR1 SNHLY, CDR2 FYNNEI. V shed 3 bases and J shed 0 bases, with 12 bases lying between them. The CDR3 nucleotides are TGTGCCAGCAGTGATAAGAGAACGATCTCTGGAAACACCATATATTTT. Translated: CASSDKRTISGNTIYF.

This clone occurred a few times. V gene TRBV11-2 combines with J gene TRBJ1-1; D call uncertain. CDR1 and CDR2 from the germline V gene are SGHAT and FQNNGV. Trimming shortened V by 4 bases and J by 4 bases, and 10 bases separated the two germline ends. The CDR3 contains 13 residues. The CDR3 DNA sequence: TGTGCCAGCAGCTCCAATATGCGCACTGAAGCTTTCTTT. It yields the protein CASSSNMRTEAFF.

The chain has TRBV7-2 and TRBJ2-1; no firm D call. CDR1 SGHTA and CDR2 FQGNSA come from the germline V gene. The V gene lost 3 bases and the J gene lost 6 bases, with 9 bases spanning the gap. The length of the CDR3 is 13 residues. CDR3 in DNA: TGTGCCAGCAGCTTCGGATCTAGCAATGAGCAGTTCTTC. This translates into CASSFGSSNEQFF. Complete variable domain (other parts from reference TRBV7-2 and TRBJ2-1): GAGVSQSPSNKVTEKGKDVELRCDPISGHTALYWYRQSLGQGLEFLIYFQGNSAPDKSGLPSDRFSAERTGGSVSTLTIQRTQQEDSAVYLCASSFGSSNEQFFGPGTRLTVL.

V is TRBV4-1 and J is TRBJ1-1; 7 positions match TRBD1. The ends lost 4 bases at V and 6 bases at J; junction bases unmatched: 11. The V gene's germline CDR1 is MGHRA and CDR2 YSYEKL. This CDR3 contains 15 residues. For the CDR3, the DNA is TGCGCCAGCAGCCCCTTTGGTGGGCAGGGGGCTGAAGCTTTCTTT. It specifies CASSPFGGQGAEAFF.

This clone was counted a few times. This rearrangement joins TRBV7-8 to TRBJ2-1; perhaps TRBD1 as D (6 bases). V lost 2 bases, J lost 3 bases, and 11 bases lay in between. The CDR3 covers 15 residues. Germline values: CDR1 SGHVS, CDR2 FQNEAQ. In DNA, the CDR3 is TGTGCCAGCAGCTTACAAGGGGGAGTCTACAATGAGCAGTTCTTC. It codes for CASSLQGGVYNEQFF.

The chain links TRBV7-3 to TRBJ2-6, with D uncertain. The ends were cut back, 3 bases at V and 4 bases at J, with 10 bases in the middle. This CDR3 spans 15 amino acids. CDR1 and CDR2 (germline): SGHTA, FQGTGA. CDR3 bases: TGTGCCAGCAGCTTCGACATCTCGGGGGCCAACGTCCTGACTTTC. Translation gives CASSFDISGANVLTF.

This clone was observed at least ten times. This specimen includes other DNA sequences encoding the same CDR3. V gene TRBV6-5 combines with J gene TRBJ1-4, with 8 bases aligning to TRBD1. Germline assignment: CDR1 MNHEY and CDR2 SVGAGI. The CDR3 spans 15 residues. V gave up 2 bases and J gave up 4 bases; unmatched junction bases: 3. For the CDR3, the DNA is TGTGCCAGCAGTTACGGGGGACAGGATAATGAAAAACTGTTTTTT. Its translation: CASSYGGQDNEKLFF.

The chain has TRBV7-8 and TRBJ2-7; D gene uncertain. CDR3 length: 17 amino acids. With 1 base removed from V and 3 bases from J, the gap between germline ends came to 19 bases. Germline V CDR1 and CDR2: SGHVS, FQNEAQ. For the CDR3, the DNA is TGTGCCAGCAGCTTAGGAACTACACCCATCCGTATCTACGAGCAGTACTTC. It is translated as CASSLGTTPIRIYEQYF.

This chain links TRBV18 with TRBJ2-1; perhaps TRBD1 as D (6 bases). Germline V gives CDR1 KGHSH, CDR2 LQKENI. V was clipped by 8 bases and J by 2 bases, with 13 bases between them. This CDR3 spans 14 amino acids. The DNA for the CDR3 is TGTGCCAGCACCAACAGGGCCACCTACAATGAGCAGTTCTTC. Protein sequence: CASTNRATYNEQFF.

The rearrangement links TRBV2 to TRBJ2-7, with no clear D. The CDR3 is made up of 14 amino acids. With 1 base removed from V and 0 bases from J, the gap between germline ends came to 7 bases. Germline CDR1 reads SNHLY; CDR2 reads FYNNEI. CDR3 amino acids: CASSEVSVSYEQYF. In nucleotides, the CDR3 is TGTGCCAGCAGTGAAGTTTCGGTCTCCTACGAGCAGTACTTC.

The rearrangement links TRBV27 to TRBJ1-4, with D uncertain. The V gene's germline CDR1 is MNHEY and CDR2 SMNVEV (reference sequence). V was cut by 2 bases and J by 10 bases, with 8 bases left in between. The CDR3 sequence is 12 residues long. CDR3 in DNA: TGTGCCAGCAGTTTAGGAGTTGGAAAACTGTTTTTT. It encodes CASSLGVGKLFF.

The gene calls are TRBV7-2 and TRBJ1-6; D possibly corresponds to TRBD1 (5 bases). The CDR3 has 18 residues. CDR1 is SGHTA and CDR2 is FQGNSA in the germline V gene. V was clipped by 0 bases and J by 4 bases, with 16 bases between them. The CDR3 loop reads CASSLAVQGGTYNSPLHF. The CDR3 coding sequence is TGTGCCAGCAGCTTAGCGGTCCAGGGTGGCACTTATAATTCACCCCTCCACTTT.

This chain links TRBV9 with TRBJ2-3; 8 bases agree with TRBD1. V lost 4 bases and J lost 3; bases outside the gene matches: 4. The CDR3 covers 14 residues. Germline V gives CDR1 SGDLS, CDR2 YYNGEE. The CDR3 nucleotides are TGTGCCAGCAGCCCCCGGACAGGGACAGATACGCAGTATTTT. Amino acid sequence: CASSPRTGTDTQYF.

This chain uses TRBV19 with TRBJ1-1, with a tentative D call TRBD1 (5 bases). This CDR3 is built from 14 residues. Per the germline V gene, CDR1 is LNHDA and CDR2 is SQIVND (reference sequence). The V end was cut by 5 bases, the J end by 5 bases, with 15 bases between. Here the CDR3 DNA reads TGTGCCAGTAGTCTTGGGGCGAGAGGAACTGAAGCTTTCTTT. This encodes CASSLGARGTEAFF.

This sequence joins TRBV11-3 and TRBJ2-1; possible D gene TRBD2, 5 bases. The CDR3 runs to 15 residues. The germline CDR1 and CDR2 sequences are SGHNT and YENEEA. The V and J ends lost 2 bases and 6 bases respectively, with 14 bases between them. Here the CDR3 DNA reads TGTGCCAGCAGCTTAACCGGGAATCATCGCAATGAGCAGTTCTTC. This gives the protein CASSLTGNHRNEQFF.

The chain carries TRBV11-2 and TRBJ2-7, with 11 bases fitting TRBD2. CDR3 length: 16 amino acids. CDR1 SGHAT and CDR2 FQNNGV come from the germline V gene. The J segment lost 2 bases and the V segment lost 4 bases, leaving 7 bases of the junction unmatched. The CDR3 here is CASSSNIAGGPYEQYF. The CDR3 DNA reads as TGTGCCAGCAGCTCAAACATAGCGGGAGGGCCCTACGAGCAGTACTTC.

The chain links TRBV10-3 to TRBJ2-7; 8 bases are a match to TRBD2. V shed 7 bases, J shed 3 bases, and the junction held 11 bases outside the gene matches. This CDR3 has 15 amino acids. Germline V CDR1 and CDR2: ENHRY, SYGVKD. CDR3 bases: TGTGCCATCATATTCTTCGGGGGGGGAAACTACGAGCAGTACTTC. Translation: CAIIFFGGGNYEQYF.

This chain joins TRBV9 and TRBJ1-1; D call uncertain. Germline V CDR1 and CDR2: SGDLS, YYNGEE. The CDR3 covers 14 residues. V lost 0 bases and J 5 bases, leaving 11 bases between the germline ends. CDR3 DNA sequence: TGTGCCAGCAGCGTAGTGATCTCGGGGACTGAAGCTTTCTTT. Translating gives CASSVVISGTEAFF.